This T cell receptor beta chain was sequenced during a study of OX40 agonist ivuxolimab in advanced cancers. Trimming left V 0 bases short and J 1 base short, with 13 bases between. CDR1 and CDR2 from the germline V gene are SEHNR and FQNEAQ (reference sequence). The CDR3 covers 16 residues. Baseline was the first blood sampling point, followed by cycle 4 day 1 and cycle 7 day 1. The study's findings and limits: CD4+ and CD8+ T cells in blood underwent clonal expansion by week 6 at 0.1 to 3.0 mg/kg.

As concerns this clone: Antigen unknown.

Using immunoSEQ multiplex PCR, the repertoire was profiled, and TCRdb retains in-frame clones only, with some absent. The table includes around 34,000 clones, approximately 89% detected once. The chain has TRBV7-9 and TRBJ2-7; D could derive from TRBD1 or TRBD2 (6 bases each). The clonotype was recovered from an adult with an advanced solid tumor such as melanoma, head and neck, liver or kidney cancer. The sequences come from CD4+ or CD8+ T cells sorted from blood, collected in a trial of the OX40 agonist ivuxolimab. The CDR3 nucleotides are TGTGCCAGCAGCTTAGCGTATGGGGGGCTATCCTACGAGCAGTACTTC. It specifies CASSLAYGGLSYEQYF.